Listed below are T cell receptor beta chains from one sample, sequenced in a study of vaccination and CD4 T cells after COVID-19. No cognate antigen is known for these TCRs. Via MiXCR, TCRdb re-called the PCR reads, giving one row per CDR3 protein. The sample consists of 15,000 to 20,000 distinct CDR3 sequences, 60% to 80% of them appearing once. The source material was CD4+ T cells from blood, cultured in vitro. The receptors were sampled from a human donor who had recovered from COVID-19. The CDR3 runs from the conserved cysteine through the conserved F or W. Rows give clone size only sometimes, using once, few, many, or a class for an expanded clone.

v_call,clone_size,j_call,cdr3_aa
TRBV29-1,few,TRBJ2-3,CSVTTGAWGDTQYF
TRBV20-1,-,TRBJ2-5,CSASPPRGRGTQYF
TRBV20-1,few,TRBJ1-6,CSAAARDRGSYNSPLHF
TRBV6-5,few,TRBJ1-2,CASSYSTGNGYTF
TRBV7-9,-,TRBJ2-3,CASSLLQNTQYF
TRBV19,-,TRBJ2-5,CASTNPPSETQYF
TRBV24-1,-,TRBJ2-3,CATSDLVTDTQYF
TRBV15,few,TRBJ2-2,CATSRDRALTGELFF
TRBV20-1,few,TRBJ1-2,CSAPGRRDYGYTF
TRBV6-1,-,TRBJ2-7,CASSRRQGSYEQYF
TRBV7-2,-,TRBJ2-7,CASRPSFGPYEQYF
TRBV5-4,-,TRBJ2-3,CASSLQGAILADTQYF
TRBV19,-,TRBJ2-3,CASSTPGQGRTDTQYF
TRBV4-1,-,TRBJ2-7,CASSQVVTGTSIYEQYF
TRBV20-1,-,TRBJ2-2,CSATDGTGELFF
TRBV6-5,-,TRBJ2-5,CASSYSGAGGRQETQYF
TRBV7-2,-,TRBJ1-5,CASSLQGAPLQPQHF
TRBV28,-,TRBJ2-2,CASSGYPGGGSGELFF
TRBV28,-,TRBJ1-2,CASSLPQGRYGYTF
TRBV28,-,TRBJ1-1,CASSLTVTEAFF
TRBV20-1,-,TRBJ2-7,CSAGFSSSGAYEQYF
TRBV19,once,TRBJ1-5,CASRLDDGPNQPQHF
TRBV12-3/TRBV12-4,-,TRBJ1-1,CASSPQDREDTEAFF
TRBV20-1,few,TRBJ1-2,CSARYWDWKNYGYTF
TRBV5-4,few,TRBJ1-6,CASSFLTSSYNSPLHF
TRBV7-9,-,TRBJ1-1,CASSPMDGNTEAFF
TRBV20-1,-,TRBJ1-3,CSAHGSSAGNTIYF
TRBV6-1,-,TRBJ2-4,CASSPGSSKNIQYF
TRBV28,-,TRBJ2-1,CASGTSYRYNEQFF
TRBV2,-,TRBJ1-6,CASSAPSLTGGRFSPLHF
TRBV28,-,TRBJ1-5,CASSTAGGSNQPQHF
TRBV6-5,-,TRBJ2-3,CASSSPLTSTDTQYF
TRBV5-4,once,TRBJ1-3,CASSLGNRESGNTIYF
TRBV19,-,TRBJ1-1,CASSMSGTGANTEAFF
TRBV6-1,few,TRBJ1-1,CASSEKRTAEAFF
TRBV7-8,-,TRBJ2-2,CASSPGAGNTGELFF
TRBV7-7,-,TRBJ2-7,CASSLSGPPAEQYF
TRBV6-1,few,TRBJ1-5,CASRTRGDSNQPQHF
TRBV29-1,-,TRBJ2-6,CSVGDGIFSGTNVLTF
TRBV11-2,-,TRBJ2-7,CASSRSGIYEQYF
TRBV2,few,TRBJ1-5,CASSEGGNQPQHF
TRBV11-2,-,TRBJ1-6,CASSLEAASSYNSPLHF
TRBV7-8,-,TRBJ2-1,CASSWGGLYNEQFF
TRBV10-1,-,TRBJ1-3,CASSDNASGNTIYF
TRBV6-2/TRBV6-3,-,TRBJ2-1,CASSFPMDRARPANEQFF
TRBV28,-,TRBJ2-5,CASSQSKETQYF
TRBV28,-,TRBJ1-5,CASSFTAGVNQPQHF
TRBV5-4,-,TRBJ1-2,CASSLARGTNYGYTF
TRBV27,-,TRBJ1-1,CASSLRGTGGVGTEAFF
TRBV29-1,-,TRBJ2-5,CSVDWGAQETQYF
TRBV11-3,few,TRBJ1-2,CASSLGTEYGYTF